Below are 5 T cell receptor beta chains sequenced from a single sample in a study of blood T cell repertoires in COVID-19. Sequencing was performed with immunoSEQ multiplex PCR; in TCRdb, only in-frame clones are kept and a portion is missing. Of about 300,000 clones in the sample, 85% were seen once. Sequenced input: peripheral blood. The receptors stem from a human donor in a cohort sampled during active COVID-19.

The chain recombines TRBV5-1 with TRBJ2-7; maybe TRBD1 (6 bases). Germline V gives CDR1 SGHRS, CDR2 YFSETQ. This CDR3 is 15 amino acids long. Trimming took 4 bases from V and 7 from J, leaving 21 bases between them. The chain's CDR3 is CASSQTGMQLEEQYF. In nucleotides, the CDR3 is TGCGCCAGCAGCCAAACAGGGATGCAGCTAGAAGAGCAGTACTTC. The full variable domain, its missing parts supplied by reference TRBV5-1 and TRBJ2-7, is KAGVTQTPRYLIKTRGQQVTLSCSPISGHRSVSWYQQTPGQGLQFLFEYFSETQRNKGNFPGRFSGRQFSNSRSEMNVSTLELGDSALYLCASSQTGMQLEEQYFGPGTRLTVT.

The V call is TRBV5-1, the J call TRBJ1-2; TRBD1 is a possible D gene (5 bases). Germline V gene data show CDR1 as SGHRS and CDR2 as YFSETQ. The CDR3 has 16 residues. V dropped 6 bases and J dropped 5 bases, with 23 bases sitting between them. CDR3 protein: CASTHSDTGTQYGYTF. The CDR3 DNA reads as TGCGCCAGCACCCATTCGGACACAGGAACCCAATATGGCTACACCTTC.

The CDR3 sequence is CSVTLTGPAYEQYF. The CDR3 region has the DNA TGCAGCGTTACCCTAACAGGGCCAGCCTACGAGCAGTACTTC. The V gene is TRBV29-1, the J gene TRBJ2-7; tentative D call: TRBD1 (6 bases). The CDR3 is made up of 14 amino acids. The germline gives CDR1 SQVTM, CDR2 ANQGSEA. Deletions cut 5 bases from V and 2 bases from J, with 16 bases between.

This chain connects TRBV4-1 to TRBJ2-1, with 8 bases aligning to TRBD2. The V gene's germline CDR1 is MGHRA and CDR2 YSYEKL. The CDR3 consists of 20 residues. Germline trimming cut 0 bases from V and 4 bases from J; bases unmatched to any gene: 17. CDR3 DNA: TGCGCCAGCAGCCAAGACTACTTAGGCAGCGGGAGTCCCTCTTACAATGAGCAGTTCTTC. It codes for CASSQDYLGSGSPSYNEQFF.

The V call is TRBV19, the J call TRBJ1-1; D unresolved. Trimming stripped 1 base from V and 6 bases from J, with 9 bases between. This CDR3 is built from 13 residues. In germline, CDR1 is LNHDA, CDR2 SQIVND (reference sequence). This CDR3 reads CASSIGGSAEAFF. The CDR3 DNA reads TGTGCCAGTAGTATAGGAGGGAGCGCTGAAGCTTTCTTT.